Shown below are 18 T cell receptor beta chains from a single sample sequenced in a study of response to subunit inactivated influenza vaccine. TCRdb redid the calling of the RT-PCR reads with MiXCR, one entry per CDR3 protein. There are more than 450,000 distinct CDR3 sequences in the sample; approximately 12% occur only once, and 10% lies in the top ten. Source: PBMCs from blood, taken on the day of vaccination. These TCRs come from a man in his fifties or sixties who received an inactivated influenza vaccine.

This CDR3 is CASSSGTGGYTQYF. CDR3 DNA sequence: TGCGCCAGCAGCTCCGGGACAGGGGGTTATACGCAGTATTTT. The rearrangement uses TRBV5-1 and TRBJ2-3; 11 bases agree with TRBD1. This CDR3 has 14 residues. The junction had 4 bases not matched to a gene; V was cut back by 3 bases and J by 7 bases. CDR1 and CDR2 from the germline V gene are SGHRS and YFSETQ.

This clonotype was seen a few times. V is TRBV12-3 or TRBV12-4 and J is TRBJ1-1, with TRBD1 matching over 11 bases. The CDR3 length is 17 residues. After removal of 1 base from V and 2 bases from J, the junction contained 6 bases not matched to a gene. CDR3 coding DNA: TGTGCCAGCAGTTTAGAGAATTGGACAGGGGGCAACACTGAAGCTTTCTTT. Translation: CASSLENWTGGNTEAFF.

In this sample, this clonotype turned up many times. V usage is TRBV7-2 and J usage is TRBJ2-1; 12 nucleotides match TRBD2. Germline V gene lookup returns CDR1 SGHTA and CDR2 FQGNSA. V dropped 5 bases and J dropped 2; count of bases not matched to a gene: 4. The CDR3 is made up of 16 amino acids. In nucleotides, the CDR3 is TGTGCCAGCAGCCTATGGACTAGCGGGACCTACAATGAGCAGTTCTTC. Its protein product is CASSLWTSGTYNEQFF.

The chain employs TRBV5-1 and TRBJ2-7; TRBD1 agrees at 7 bases. Trimming at V came to 1 base and at J to 6 bases, leaving 10 bases not matched to a gene. Germline V gene lookup returns CDR1 SGHRS and CDR2 YFSETQ. The CDR3 consists of 15 residues. The CDR3 sequence is CASSLSTGSRAEQYF. CDR3 DNA: TGCGCCAGCAGCTTGTCGACAGGGTCACGGGCCGAGCAGTACTTC. Variable domain in full (rest from reference TRBV5-1 and TRBJ2-7): KAGVTQTPRYLIKTRGQQVTLSCSPISGHRSVSWYQQTPGQGLQFLFEYFSETQRNKGNFPGRFSGRQFSNSRSEMNVSTLELGDSALYLCASSLSTGSRAEQYFGPGTRLTVT.

The chain carries TRBV5-6 and TRBJ2-5; the D call may be TRBD1 or TRBD2 (6 bases each). In germline, CDR1 is SGHDT, CDR2 YYEEEE. The CDR3 spans 16 residues. Trimming left V 3 bases short and J 2 bases short, with 17 bases between. CDR3 sequence (DNA): TGTGCCAGCAGCTACACGGGGGCCTCCTCTCAAGAGACCCAGTACTTC. Amino acid sequence: CASSYTGASSQETQYF.

There are a few counts of this clonotype. The rearrangement joins TRBV5-1 to TRBJ2-1; D may correspond to TRBD1 or TRBD2 (5 bases each). Trimming shortened V by 0 bases and J by 5 bases, and 15 bases separated the two germline ends. The germline gives CDR1 SGHRS, CDR2 YFSETQ. This CDR3 spans 16 amino acids. The CDR3 sequence: CASSLATGPPNNEQFF. CDR3 sequence (DNA): TGCGCCAGCAGCTTGGCCACGGGACCTCCAAACAATGAGCAGTTCTTC. The variable domain in full, completed from reference TRBV5-1 and TRBJ2-1, reads KAGVTQTPRYLIKTRGQQVTLSCSPISGHRSVSWYQQTPGQGLQFLFEYFSETQRNKGNFPGRFSGRQFSNSRSEMNVSTLELGDSALYLCASSLATGPPNNEQFFGPGTRLTVL.

In its sample, this clonotype was seen a few times. The chain employs TRBV7-2 and TRBJ2-3; 10 bases align to TRBD2. With V trimmed by 1 base and J by 5 bases, 6 bases remained unmatched. Germline-derived CDR1 and CDR2 are SGHTA and FQGNSA. The CDR3 contains 16 residues. The CDR3 reads CASSLVLASGRDTQYF. The CDR3 nucleotides are TGTGCCAGCAGCTTAGTCTTGGCTAGCGGGAGAGATACGCAGTATTTT.

This clonotype has a count of ten or more. V usage is TRBV27 and J usage is TRBJ2-3; tentative D call: TRBD2 (5 bases). Germline V lookup: CDR1 MNHEY, CDR2 SMNVEV (reference sequence). The germline V and J ends were trimmed by 6 bases and 1 base, with 8 bases remaining between them. The CDR3 loop spans 13 amino acids. This chain's CDR3 is CASRDGGTDTQYF. DNA of the CDR3: TGTGCCAGCAGGGACGGGGGCACAGATACGCAGTATTTT.

Ten or more counts support this clonotype. CDR3 nucleotides: TGTGCCAGCAGCCACACACGGGCGGGGAAAGAGCAGTACTTC. The encoded protein is CASSHTRAGKEQYF. V gene TRBV7-8 combines with J gene TRBJ2-7; TRBD2 might be the D (6 bases). Trimming took 5 bases from V and 7 from J, leaving 18 bases between them. This CDR3 is built from 14 residues. CDR1 SGHVS and CDR2 FQNEAQ come from the germline V gene.

This clonotype was recorded a few times. V gene TRBV11-2 combines with J gene TRBJ2-6; 11 bases agree with TRBD1. The CDR3 consists of 19 residues. CDR1 and CDR2 from the germline V gene are SGHAT and FQNNGV. The J segment lost 0 bases and the V segment lost 4 bases, leaving 8 bases of the junction unmatched. CDR3 sequence reads: CASSSPRDRGFSGANVLTF. The CDR3 DNA reads as TGTGCCAGCAGCTCTCCGAGGGACAGGGGGTTCTCTGGGGCCAACGTCCTGACTTTC.

This clonotype was seen a few times. The chain is built from TRBV6-5 and TRBJ2-7, with D possibly matching TRBD1 (5 bases). V shed 5 bases and J shed 7 bases, with 12 bases lying between them. The length of the CDR3 is 12 residues. Germline V CDR1 and CDR2: MNHEY, SVGAGI. This CDR3 reads CASSDPTEEQYF. The DNA for the CDR3 is TGTGCCAGCAGTGACCCGACAGAAGAGCAGTACTTC.

The CDR3 DNA follows: TGTGCCAGCAGCCCACCAAGGGACCATTTCACAGATACGCAGTATTTT. Its translation: CASSPPRDHFTDTQYF. The V and J genes are TRBV6-2 or TRBV6-3 and TRBJ2-3; D possibly matches TRBD1 or TRBD2 (5 bases each). Trimming left V 6 bases short and J 2 bases short, with 18 bases between. The CDR3 length is 16 residues. Germline V CDR1 and CDR2: MNHEY, SVGEGT.

This clonotype has at least ten counts. CDR3 loop: CSALRGETQYF. The CDR3 nucleotides are TGCAGTGCCCTGCGCGGAGAGACCCAGTACTTC. The chain uses TRBV20-1 and TRBJ2-5, with D hard to call. Trimming shortened V by 6 bases and J by 4 bases, and 9 bases separated the two germline ends. CDR3 length: 11 amino acids. Germline CDR1 reads DFQATT; CDR2 reads SNEGSKA (reference sequence).

DNA of the CDR3: TGTGCCAGCAGCTCGACACGCAGGGTCTACGAGCAGTACTTC. This gives the protein CASSSTRRVYEQYF. The chain carries TRBV11-2 and TRBJ2-7, with a tentative D call TRBD1 (5 bases). The CDR3 sequence is 14 residues long. Trimming stripped 4 bases from V and 3 bases from J, with 13 bases between. Germline values: CDR1 SGHAT, CDR2 FQNNGV.

Ten or more counts support this clonotype. The genes are TRBV4-2 and TRBJ2-7; D is perhaps TRBD1 or TRBD2 (5 bases each). The CDR3 extends over 14 amino acids. Trimming took off 0 bases at V and 1 base at J, with 7 bases between the two ends. Germline loops: CDR1 LGHNA, CDR2 YNFKEQ. CDR3 nucleotide sequence: TGTGCCAGCAGCCAAGATTGGGGGTCCTACGAGCAGTACTTC. Its translation is CASSQDWGSYEQYF.

This clonotype occurred a few times. The chain carries TRBV20-1 and TRBJ2-7, with D tentatively TRBD1 (6 bases). Germline-derived CDR1 and CDR2 are DFQATT and SNEGSKA (reference sequence). The V end was cut by 3 bases, the J end by 2 bases, with 14 bases between. CDR3 length: 14 amino acids. CDR3 DNA: TGCAGTGCTAGTCCCTTAGGACAGACCTACGAGCAGTACTTC. Translating gives CSASPLGQTYEQYF.

The chain employs TRBV5-1 and TRBJ2-7; 7 bases are shared with TRBD1. Germline CDR1 reads SGHRS; CDR2 reads YFSETQ. J was trimmed by 0 bases and V by 3 bases; bases with no gene match: 3. The CDR3 runs 14 residues. CDR3 loop: CASSYGQASYEQYF. As DNA, the CDR3 is TGCGCCAGCAGCTATGGACAGGCCTCCTACGAGCAGTACTTC.

The chain has TRBV7-8 and TRBJ1-1; no definite D call. This CDR3 is 15 amino acids long. Germline V CDR1 and CDR2: SGHVS, FQNEAQ. Trimming shortened V by 5 bases and J by 0 bases, and 13 bases separated the two germline ends. In DNA form, the CDR3 reads TGTGCCAGCAGCCTCAACGCGGTTGTGAACACTGAAGCTTTCTTT. This encodes CASSLNAVVNTEAFF.